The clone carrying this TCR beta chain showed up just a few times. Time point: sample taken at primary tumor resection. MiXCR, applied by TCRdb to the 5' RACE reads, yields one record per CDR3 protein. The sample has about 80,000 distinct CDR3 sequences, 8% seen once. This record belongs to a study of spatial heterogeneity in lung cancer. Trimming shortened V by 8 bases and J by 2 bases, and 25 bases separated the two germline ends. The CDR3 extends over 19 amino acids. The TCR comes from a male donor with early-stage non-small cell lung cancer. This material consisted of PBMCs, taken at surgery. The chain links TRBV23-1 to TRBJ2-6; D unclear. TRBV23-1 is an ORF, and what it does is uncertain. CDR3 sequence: CASPPYRQQHRPGANVLTF. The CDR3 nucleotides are TGCGCCAGCCCACCATACCGTCAACAGCATCGTCCTGGGGCCAACGTCCTGACTTTC.